These 9 T cell receptor beta chains were all obtained from the same sample, sequenced in a study of beta chain features in type 1 diabetes. cDNA synthesis used the whole RNA isolate, giving expressed TCRB sequences. Sequencing was performed with immunoSEQ multiplex PCR; in TCRdb, only in-frame clones are kept and a portion is missing. The data contain fewer than 900,000 clones, 15% to 20% of them singletons. Sequencing was carried out using naive CD4+ T cells from blood. These receptor sequences come from a woman aged 18-29 years in good health.

V and J are TRBV15 and TRBJ2-1; D call uncertain. V lost 8 bases and J 4 bases, leaving 18 bases between the germline ends. This CDR3 has 15 residues. CDR1 is LNHNV, CDR2 YYDKDF, per germline (reference sequence). The CDR3 coding sequence is TGTGCCACCCGGCCGCCCCAGCTGGGTTACAATGAGCAGTTCTTC. It encodes CATRPPQLGYNEQFF.

The chain combines TRBV19 with TRBJ2-7; D gene uncertain. V was trimmed by 3 bases and J by 1 base, leaving 10 bases between them. Germline CDR1 LNHDA, CDR2 SQIVND (reference sequence). There are 14 residues in the CDR3. CDR3 sequence reads: CASSIDLLSYEQYF. The DNA of the CDR3 is TGTGCCAGTAGTATTGACTTACTATCCTACGAGCAGTACTTC.

CDR3 in DNA: TGTGCCAGCAGCTTAAGGACAGGGGTCACTAATGAAAAACTGTTTTTT. Translation: CASSLRTGVTNEKLFF. This chain connects TRBV7-2 to TRBJ1-4; TRBD1 agrees at 9 bases. The ends lost 2 bases at V and 2 bases at J; junction bases unmatched: 3. The CDR3 is made up of 16 amino acids. Germline CDR1 SGHTA, CDR2 FQGNSA.

This clone was seen more than once but under ten times. At the DNA level, this CDR3 is encoded by other sequences in the same sample as well. The chain is built from TRBV7-2 and TRBJ2-5; no definite D call. Germline CDR1 reads SGHTA; CDR2 reads FQGNSA. The CDR3 spans 14 residues. V dropped 3 bases and J dropped 2 bases, with 10 bases sitting between them. As DNA, the CDR3 is TGTGCCAGCAGCTTGACCGGGTCACAAGAGACCCAGTACTTC. It yields the protein CASSLTGSQETQYF. The full variable domain, completed using reference TRBV7-2 and TRBJ2-5, is GAGVSQSPSNKVTEKGKDVELRCDPISGHTALYWYRQSLGQGLEFLIYFQGNSAPDKSGLPSDRFSAERTGGSVSTLTIQRTQQEDSAVYLCASSLTGSQETQYFGPGTRLLVL.

V gene TRBV15 combines with J gene TRBJ2-3, with D possibly TRBD1 on 5 matching bases. Trimming pared 0 bases from V and 1 base from J, leaving 11 bases between. Germline values: CDR1 LNHNV, CDR2 YYDKDF (reference sequence). The CDR3 length is 16 residues. DNA for the CDR3: TGTGCCACCAGCAGAGATCTGATAGGGGGCACAGATACGCAGTATTTT. This sequence encodes CATSRDLIGGTDTQYF.

DNA of the CDR3: TGTGCCAGCAGCTCGGGGCTCCCTCCCGGGGAGCTGTTTTTT. It specifies CASSSGLPPGELFF. V and J are TRBV9 and TRBJ2-2; D may be TRBD1 or TRBD2 (5 bases each). Germline V gene data show CDR1 as SGDLS and CDR2 as YYNGEE. The CDR3 runs 14 residues. V was shortened by 4 bases and J by 6 bases, with 13 bases between the two germline ends. Filled out from reference TRBV9 and TRBJ2-2, the complete variable domain reads DSGVTQTPKHLITATGQRVTLRCSPRSGDLSVYWYQQSLDQGLQFLIQYYNGEERAKGNILERFSAQQFPDLHSELNLSSLELGDSALYFCASSSGLPPGELFFGEGSRLTVL.

The CDR3 DNA reads as TGTGCCAGCAGCTTCGGAGGGGGCGAAAAACTGTTTTTT. Its translation: CASSFGGGEKLFF. This chain uses TRBV7-2 with TRBJ1-4; 7 bases are shared with TRBD1. Germline V gene sequence: CDR1 SGHTA, CDR2 FQGNSA. Trimming cost V 3 bases and J 8 bases; bases outside gene matches: 3. The CDR3 is 13 amino acids.

The chain combines TRBV11-2 with TRBJ1-5; no definite D call. The CDR3 runs to 13 residues. Germline assignment: CDR1 SGHAT and CDR2 FQNNGV. V was shortened by 0 bases and J by 5 bases, with 5 bases between the two germline ends. The DNA for the CDR3 is TGTGCCAGCAGCTTAGAGGGTGATCAGCCCCAGCATTTT. Its protein is CASSLEGDQPQHF.

This clone was counted only a few times. This CDR3 is also generated by other DNA sequences in the sample. The chain has TRBV4-3 and TRBJ1-1; D gene ambiguous. CDR1 is LGHNA and CDR2 is YSLEER in the germline V gene. Trimming removed 0 bases at V and 4 bases at J, with 6 bases between. The CDR3 sequence is 13 residues long. DNA of the CDR3: TGCGCCAGCAGCCAAGATGTGAGCACTGAAGCTTTCTTT. The encoded protein is CASSQDVSTEAFF.